Given below is one TCR beta chain in context. The ends were cut back, 4 bases at V and 10 bases at J, with 17 bases in the middle. The germline V gene has CDR1 SGHRS and CDR2 YFSETQ. This CDR3 region has 14 residues. This sample was included in a study of CD8 T cells in Susac syndrome. TCR beta sequencing was performed on blood CD8+ and CD4+ T cells. RNA amounts of about 0.5 to 1 ug underwent reverse transcription with random hexamers. The authors amplified TCR beta CDR3 across 54 Vbeta and 13 Jbeta using immunoSEQ multiplex PCR. TCRdb passed the immunoSEQ multiplex PCR reads through MiXCR, listing each CDR3 protein once. This table has 120,000 to 150,000 distinct CDR3 sequences, less than 95% appearing once.

The chain recombines TRBV5-1 with TRBJ2-2; TRBD2 might be the D (5 bases). The sample was CD4+ T cells from PBMCs. The TCR comes from a human donor in good health. For the CDR3, the DNA is TGCGCCAGCAGCCCGGGATCGGGCAATGCGGAGCTGTTTTTT. Amino acids: CASSPGSGNAELFF.